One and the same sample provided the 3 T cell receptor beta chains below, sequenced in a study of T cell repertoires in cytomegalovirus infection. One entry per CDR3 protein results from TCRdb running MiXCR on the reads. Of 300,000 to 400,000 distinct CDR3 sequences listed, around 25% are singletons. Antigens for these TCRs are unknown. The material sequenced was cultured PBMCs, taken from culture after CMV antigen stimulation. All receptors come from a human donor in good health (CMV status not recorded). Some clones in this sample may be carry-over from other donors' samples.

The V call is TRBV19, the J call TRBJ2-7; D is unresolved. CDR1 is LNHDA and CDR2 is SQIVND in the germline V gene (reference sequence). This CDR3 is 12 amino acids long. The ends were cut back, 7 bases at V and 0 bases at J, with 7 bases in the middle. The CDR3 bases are TGTGCCAGTATGGGCGTCTCCTACGAGCAGTACTTC. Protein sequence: CASMGVSYEQYF.

The CDR3, as DNA: TGCGCCAGCAGCAACCGGGACCGGAACACCGGGGAGCTGTTTTTT. Its protein is CASSNRDRNTGELFF. This rearrangement joins TRBV4-1 to TRBJ2-2; the D call may be TRBD1 or TRBD2 (5 bases each). Germline CDR1 and CDR2: MGHRA and YSYEKL. The CDR3 loop spans 15 amino acids. The V end lost 5 bases, the J end lost 1 base, and 11 bases lay between the germline ends.

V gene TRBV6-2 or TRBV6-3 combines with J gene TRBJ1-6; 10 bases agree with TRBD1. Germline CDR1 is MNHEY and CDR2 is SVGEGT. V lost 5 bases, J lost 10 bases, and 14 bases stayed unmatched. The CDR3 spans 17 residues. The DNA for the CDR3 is TGTGCCAGCAGTCGTCCCGGGACAGGGGCCACAAGATCACCCCTCCACTTT. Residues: CASSRPGTGATRSPLHF.